This entry concerns a single T cell receptor (beta chain). The CDR3 runs to 18 residues. From germline, CDR1 is MNHNS and CDR2 SASEGT. J was trimmed by 0 bases and V by 4 bases; bases with no gene match: 7. This sample is part of a study of T cell changes during pregnancy in multiple sclerosis. Measured with immunoSEQ multiplex PCR; TCRdb has only the in-frame clones, and not every one. The repertoire holds about 56,000 clones, with about nine tenths as singletons. The chain recombines TRBV6-1 with TRBJ2-6; 9 positions agree with TRBD1. The starting material was CD4+ T cells from peripheral blood mononuclear cells, obtained in the third trimester of pregnancy. The origin of this receptor is a female donor with multiple sclerosis, enrolled in a pregnancy study. The CDR3 loop reads CASSGTGTGTSGANVLTF. The DNA for the CDR3 is TGTGCCAGCAGTGGGACCGGGACAGGGACCTCTGGGGCCAACGTCCTGACTTTC.